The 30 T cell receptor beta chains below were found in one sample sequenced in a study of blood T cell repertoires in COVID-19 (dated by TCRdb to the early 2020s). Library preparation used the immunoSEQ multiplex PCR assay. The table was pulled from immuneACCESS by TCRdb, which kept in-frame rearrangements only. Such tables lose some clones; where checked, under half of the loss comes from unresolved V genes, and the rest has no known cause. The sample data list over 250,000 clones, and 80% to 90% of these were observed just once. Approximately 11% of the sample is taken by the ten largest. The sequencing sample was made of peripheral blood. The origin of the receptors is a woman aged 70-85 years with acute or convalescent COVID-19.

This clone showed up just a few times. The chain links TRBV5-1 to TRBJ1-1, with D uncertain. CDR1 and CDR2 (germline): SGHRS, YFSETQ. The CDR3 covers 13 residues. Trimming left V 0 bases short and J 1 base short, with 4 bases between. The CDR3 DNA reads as TGCGCCAGCAGCTTGGAACAGAACACTGAAGCTTTCTTT. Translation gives CASSLEQNTEAFF.

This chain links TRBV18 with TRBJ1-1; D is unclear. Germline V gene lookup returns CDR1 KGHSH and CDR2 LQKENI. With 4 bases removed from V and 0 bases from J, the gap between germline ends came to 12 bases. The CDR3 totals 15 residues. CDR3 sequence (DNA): TGTGCCAGCTCACTGGGCGGGCACCTGAACACTGAAGCTTTCTTT. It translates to CASSLGGHLNTEAFF.

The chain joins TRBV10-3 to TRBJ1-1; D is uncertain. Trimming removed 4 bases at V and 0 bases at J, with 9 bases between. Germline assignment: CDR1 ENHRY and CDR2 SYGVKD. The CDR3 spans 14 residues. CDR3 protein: CAISAVNMNTEAFF. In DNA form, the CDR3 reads TGTGCCATCAGTGCCGTGAACATGAACACTGAAGCTTTCTTT.

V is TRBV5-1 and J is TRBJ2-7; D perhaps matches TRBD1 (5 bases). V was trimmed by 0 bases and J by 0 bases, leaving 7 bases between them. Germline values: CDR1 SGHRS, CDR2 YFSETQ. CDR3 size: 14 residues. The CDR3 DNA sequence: TGCGCCAGCAGCTTGGGACAGTCCTCCTACGAGCAGTACTTC. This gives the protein CASSLGQSSYEQYF. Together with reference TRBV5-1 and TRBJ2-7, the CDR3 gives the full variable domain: KAGVTQTPRYLIKTRGQQVTLSCSPISGHRSVSWYQQTPGQGLQFLFEYFSETQRNKGNFPGRFSGRQFSNSRSEMNVSTLELGDSALYLCASSLGQSSYEQYFGPGTRLTVT.

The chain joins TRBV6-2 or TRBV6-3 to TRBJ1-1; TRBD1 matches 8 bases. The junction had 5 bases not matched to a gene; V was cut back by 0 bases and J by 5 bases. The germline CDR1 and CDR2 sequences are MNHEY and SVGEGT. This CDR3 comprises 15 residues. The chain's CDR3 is CASSYSQGAGTEAFF. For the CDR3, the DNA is TGTGCCAGCAGTTACTCCCAGGGGGCAGGTACTGAAGCTTTCTTT.

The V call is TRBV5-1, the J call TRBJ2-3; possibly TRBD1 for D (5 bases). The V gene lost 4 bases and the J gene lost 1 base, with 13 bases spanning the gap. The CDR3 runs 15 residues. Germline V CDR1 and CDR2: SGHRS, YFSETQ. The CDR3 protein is CASSRRGQGTDTQYF. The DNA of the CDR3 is TGCGCCAGCAGCCGCCGAGGACAAGGCACAGATACGCAGTATTTT. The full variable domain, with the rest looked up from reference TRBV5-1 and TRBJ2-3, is KAGVTQTPRYLIKTRGQQVTLSCSPISGHRSVSWYQQTPGQGLQFLFEYFSETQRNKGNFPGRFSGRQFSNSRSEMNVSTLELGDSALYLCASSRRGQGTDTQYFGPGTRLTVL.

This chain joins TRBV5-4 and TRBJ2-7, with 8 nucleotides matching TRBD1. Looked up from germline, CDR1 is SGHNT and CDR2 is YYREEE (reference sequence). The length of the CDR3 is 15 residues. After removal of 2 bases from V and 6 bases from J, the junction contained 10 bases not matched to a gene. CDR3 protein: CASSLGSGTGAEQYF. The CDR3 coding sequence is TGTGCCAGCAGCTTAGGGTCCGGGACAGGTGCCGAGCAGTACTTC. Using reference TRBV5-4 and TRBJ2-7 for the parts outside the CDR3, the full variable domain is ETGVTQSPTHLIKTRGQQVTLRCSSQSGHNTVSWYQQALGQGPQFIFQYYREEENGRGNFPPRFSGLQFPNYSSELNVNALELDDSALYLCASSLGSGTGAEQYFGPGTRLTVT.

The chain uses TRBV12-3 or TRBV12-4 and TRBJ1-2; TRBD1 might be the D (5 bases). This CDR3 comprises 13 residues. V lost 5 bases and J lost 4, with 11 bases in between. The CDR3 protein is CASSTGGLYGYTF. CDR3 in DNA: TGTGCCAGCAGTACCGGGGGTCTCTATGGCTACACCTTC.

The CDR3 reads CASSPTSVDSYNSPLHF. In nucleotides, the CDR3 is TGTGCCAGCAGTCCCACTAGTGTAGACTCCTATAATTCACCCCTCCACTTT. The rearrangement joins TRBV27 to TRBJ1-6; D ambiguous. CDR3 length equals 17 residues. From germline, CDR1 is MNHEY and CDR2 SMNVEV (reference sequence). Trimming shortened V by 5 bases and J by 0 bases, and 14 bases separated the two germline ends.

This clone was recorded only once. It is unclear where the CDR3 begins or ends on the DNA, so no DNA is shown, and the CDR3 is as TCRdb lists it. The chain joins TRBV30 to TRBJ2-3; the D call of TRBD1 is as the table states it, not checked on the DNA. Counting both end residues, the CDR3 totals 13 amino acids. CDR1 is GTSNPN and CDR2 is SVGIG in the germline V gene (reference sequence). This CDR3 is CAWGPGTGIFLYF.

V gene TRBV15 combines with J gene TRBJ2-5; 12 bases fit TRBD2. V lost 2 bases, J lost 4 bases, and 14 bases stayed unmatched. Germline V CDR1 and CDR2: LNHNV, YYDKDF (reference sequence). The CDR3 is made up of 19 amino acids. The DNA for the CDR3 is TGTGCCACCAGCAGATCGGTCTTGACTAGCGGGGGCCTGGGAGAGACCCAGTACTTC. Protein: CATSRSVLTSGGLGETQYF. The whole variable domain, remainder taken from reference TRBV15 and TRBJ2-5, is DAMVIQNPRYQVTQFGKPVTLSCSQTLNHNVMYWYQQKSSQAPKLLFHYYDKDFNNEADTPDNFQSRRPNTSFCFLDIRSPGLGDTAMYLCATSRSVLTSGGLGETQYFGPGTRLLVL.

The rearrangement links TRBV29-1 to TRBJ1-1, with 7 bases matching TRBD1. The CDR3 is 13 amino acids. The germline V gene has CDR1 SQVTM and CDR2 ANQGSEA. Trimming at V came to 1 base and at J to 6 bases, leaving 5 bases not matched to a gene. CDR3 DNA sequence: TGCAGCGTTGAAGGGACAGGTTATTCTGAAGCTTTCTTT. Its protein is CSVEGTGYSEAFF.

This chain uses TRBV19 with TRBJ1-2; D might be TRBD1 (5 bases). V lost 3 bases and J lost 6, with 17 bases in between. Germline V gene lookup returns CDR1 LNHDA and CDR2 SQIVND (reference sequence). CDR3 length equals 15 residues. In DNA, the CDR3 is TGTGCCAGTAGTATCGTCGAAAGGGGAAGACATGGCTACACCTTC. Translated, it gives CASSIVERGRHGYTF.

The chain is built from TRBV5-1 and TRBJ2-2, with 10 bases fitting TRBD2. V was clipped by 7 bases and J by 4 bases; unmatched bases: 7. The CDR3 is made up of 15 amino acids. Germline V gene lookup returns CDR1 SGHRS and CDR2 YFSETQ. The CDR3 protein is CASGGSGGPTGELFF. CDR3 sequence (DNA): TGCGCCAGCGGGGGTAGCGGGGGGCCCACCGGGGAGCTGTTTTTT.

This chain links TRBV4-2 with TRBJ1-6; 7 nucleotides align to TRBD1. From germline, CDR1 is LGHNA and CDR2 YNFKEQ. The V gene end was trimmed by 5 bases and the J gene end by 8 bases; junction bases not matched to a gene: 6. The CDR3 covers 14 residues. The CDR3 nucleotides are TGTGCCAGCAGCAAGACAGGGACGGATTCACCCCTCCACTTT. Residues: CASSKTGTDSPLHF.

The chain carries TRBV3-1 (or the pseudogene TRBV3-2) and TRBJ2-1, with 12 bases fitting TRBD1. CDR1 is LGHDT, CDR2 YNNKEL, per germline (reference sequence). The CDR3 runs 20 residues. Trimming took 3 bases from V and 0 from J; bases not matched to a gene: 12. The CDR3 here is CASSHQGTGGTLSSYNEQFF. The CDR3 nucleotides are TGTGCCAGCAGCCACCAGGGGACAGGGGGCACCTTAAGCTCCTACAATGAGCAGTTCTTC.

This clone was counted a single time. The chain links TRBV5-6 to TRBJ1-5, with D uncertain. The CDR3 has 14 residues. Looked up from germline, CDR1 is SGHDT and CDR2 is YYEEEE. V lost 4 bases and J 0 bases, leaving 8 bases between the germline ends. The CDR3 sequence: CASSHRYSNQPQHF. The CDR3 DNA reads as TGTGCCAGCAGCCACAGATATAGCAATCAGCCCCAGCATTTT.

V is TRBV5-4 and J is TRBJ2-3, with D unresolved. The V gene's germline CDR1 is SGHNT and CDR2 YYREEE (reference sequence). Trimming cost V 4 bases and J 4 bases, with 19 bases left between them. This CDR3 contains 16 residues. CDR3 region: CASSPTPDSGPDTQYF. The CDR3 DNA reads TGTGCCAGCAGCCCTACCCCCGACTCGGGTCCAGATACGCAGTATTTT.

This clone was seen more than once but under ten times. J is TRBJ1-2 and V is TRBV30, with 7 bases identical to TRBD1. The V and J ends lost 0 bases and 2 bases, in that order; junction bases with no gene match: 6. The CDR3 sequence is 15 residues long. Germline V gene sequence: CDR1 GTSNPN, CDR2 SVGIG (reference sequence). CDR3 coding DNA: TGTGCCTGGAGTGTAGAGGGGGCAAAAAACTATGGCTACACCTTC. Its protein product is CAWSVEGAKNYGYTF.

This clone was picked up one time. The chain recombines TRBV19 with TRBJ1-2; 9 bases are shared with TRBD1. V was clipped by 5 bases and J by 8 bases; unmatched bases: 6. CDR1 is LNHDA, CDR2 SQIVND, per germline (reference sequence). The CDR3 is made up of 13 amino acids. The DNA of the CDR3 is TGTGCCAGTAGTGGCTGGACAGGGGTAGGCTACACCTTC. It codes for CASSGWTGVGYTF.

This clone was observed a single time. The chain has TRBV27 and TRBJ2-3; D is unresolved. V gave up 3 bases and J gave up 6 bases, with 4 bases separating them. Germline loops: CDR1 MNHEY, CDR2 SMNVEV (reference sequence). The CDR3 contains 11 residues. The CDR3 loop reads CASSFSDTQYF. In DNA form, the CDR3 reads TGTGCCAGCAGTTTTTCGGATACGCAGTATTTT.

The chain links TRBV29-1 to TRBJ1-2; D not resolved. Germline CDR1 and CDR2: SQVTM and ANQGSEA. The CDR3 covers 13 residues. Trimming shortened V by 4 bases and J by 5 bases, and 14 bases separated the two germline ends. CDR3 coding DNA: TGCAGCGTTGCGTCCCTGGCCCCTTATGGCTACACCTTC. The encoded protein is CSVASLAPYGYTF.

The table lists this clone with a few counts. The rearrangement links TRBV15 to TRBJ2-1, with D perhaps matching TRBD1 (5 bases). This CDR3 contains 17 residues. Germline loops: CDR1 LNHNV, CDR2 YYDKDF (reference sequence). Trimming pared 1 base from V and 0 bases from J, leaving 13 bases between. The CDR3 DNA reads TGTGCCACCAGCAGAGCTGGGGCAGCTAGCTCCTACAATGAGCAGTTCTTC. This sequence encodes CATSRAGAASSYNEQFF.

DNA for the CDR3: TGTGCCAGCAGTGAACCCTCCTGGACAGGTGCTACCTATGGCTACACCTTC. Translating gives CASSEPSWTGATYGYTF. The gene calls are TRBV6-1 and TRBJ1-2; 7 positions match TRBD1. V was pared by 2 bases and J by 4 bases, with 13 bases of the junction left unmatched. Germline CDR1 is MNHNS and CDR2 is SASEGT. CDR3 length equals 17 residues.

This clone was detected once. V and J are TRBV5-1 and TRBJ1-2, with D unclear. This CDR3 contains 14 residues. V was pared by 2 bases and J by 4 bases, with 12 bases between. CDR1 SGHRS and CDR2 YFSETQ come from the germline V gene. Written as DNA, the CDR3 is TGCGCCAGCAGCTTCGGGGAAAGGCCCTATGGCTACACCTTC. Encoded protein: CASSFGERPYGYTF.

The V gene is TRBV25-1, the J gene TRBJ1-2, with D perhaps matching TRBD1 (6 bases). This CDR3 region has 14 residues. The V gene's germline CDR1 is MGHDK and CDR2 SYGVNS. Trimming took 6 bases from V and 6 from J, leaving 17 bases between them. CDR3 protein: CASRGDRTQDGYTF. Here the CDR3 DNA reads TGTGCCAGCAGGGGAGACAGGACGCAGGATGGCTACACCTTC.

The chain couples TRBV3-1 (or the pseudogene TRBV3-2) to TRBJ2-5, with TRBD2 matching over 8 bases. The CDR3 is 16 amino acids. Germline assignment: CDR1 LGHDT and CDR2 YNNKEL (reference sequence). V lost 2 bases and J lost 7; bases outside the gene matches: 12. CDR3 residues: CASSQLRRRGAGTQYF. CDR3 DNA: TGTGCCAGCAGCCAATTGAGGAGGCGGGGGGCCGGGACCCAGTACTTC.

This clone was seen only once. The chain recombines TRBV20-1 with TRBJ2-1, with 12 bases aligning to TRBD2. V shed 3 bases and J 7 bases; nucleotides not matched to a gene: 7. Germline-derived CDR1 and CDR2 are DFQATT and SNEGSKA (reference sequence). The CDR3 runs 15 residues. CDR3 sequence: CSASRASGGANEQFF. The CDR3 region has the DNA TGCAGTGCTAGTAGGGCTAGCGGGGGGGCGAATGAGCAGTTCTTC.

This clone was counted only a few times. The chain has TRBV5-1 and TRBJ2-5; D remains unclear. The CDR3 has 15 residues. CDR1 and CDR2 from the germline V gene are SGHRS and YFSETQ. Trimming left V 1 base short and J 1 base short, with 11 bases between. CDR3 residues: CASSLMTNPQETQYF. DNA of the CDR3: TGCGCCAGCAGCTTGATGACAAACCCCCAAGAGACCCAGTACTTC.

The CDR3 nucleotides are TGCAGCGTTGAAACGGCGGGGGGGGAGACCCAGTACTTC. Protein: CSVETAGGETQYF. The gene calls are TRBV29-1 and TRBJ2-5, with 9 positions matching TRBD2. Per the germline V gene, CDR1 is SQVTM and CDR2 is ANQGSEA. CDR3 length: 13 amino acids. The V and J ends lost 2 bases and 5 bases, in that order; junction bases with no gene match: 3.